The rows below give T cell receptor beta chains drawn from one sample of a study of cytomegalovirus exposure and HLA in healthy donors. The protocol was immunoSEQ multiplex PCR, while the TCRdb copy is restricted to in-frame clones and leaves out a portion. The top ten clones hold 2% to 2.5% of a sample with 200,000 to 250,000 clones, roughly 87% of them seen once. The sequenced sample consisted of PBMCs. All receptors come from a woman between 18 and 30 years old in good health and CMV-seropositive. Each CDR3 is given with its conserved first and last residue. Each record gives: V gene, J gene, CDR3 protein.

TRBV27,TRBJ2-1,CASNTLGGGFSYNEQFF
TRBV30,TRBJ2-6,CAWSGGRIAEMANVLTF
TRBV5-6,TRBJ2-2,CASSAGTGNTGELFF
TRBV6-5,TRBJ1-1,CASSLTGRGSTEAFF
TRBV6-5,TRBJ2-7,CASSPDRGVYEQYF
TRBV30,TRBJ2-5,CAWDRQGAGEQYF
TRBV6-1,TRBJ1-2,CASRSTGQYGYTF
TRBV19,TRBJ2-1,CASQDYNEQFF
TRBV19,TRBJ1-5,CASSIDGTGNQPQHF
TRBV14,TRBJ2-4,CASSQDGGPLAKNIQYF
TRBV6-5,TRBJ1-3,CASSRGQGGNTIYF
TRBV19,TRBJ1-2,CASSIAGEPLGYTF
TRBV6-1,TRBJ2-3,CASSELGTSVRRDTQYF
TRBV25-1,TRBJ1-1,CASSESGGRGSTFF
TRBV7-8,TRBJ2-7,CASSPDRAQEQYF
TRBV29-1,TRBJ1-2,CSAMTGSDFHPNYGYTF
TRBV7-3,TRBJ2-2,CASSSRWTGNTGELFF
TRBV19,TRBJ2-5,CASSPAGQGGRETQYF
TRBV27,TRBJ2-4,CASKRTGGPQNIQYF
TRBV12-5,TRBJ2-1,CASGSGIRSNEQFF
TRBV9,TRBJ2-7,CASSVGGAGGTYEQYF
TRBV27,TRBJ2-1,CASDARASSYNEQFF
TRBV10-2,TRBJ2-5,CASSGQYQETQYF
TRBV27,TRBJ1-1,CASSLSRTGNTEAFF
TRBV19,TRBJ2-7,CASSPRTGFSEQYF
TRBV5-6,TRBJ2-6,CASNLPGDFSGANVLTF
TRBV4-1,TRBJ2-2,CASSQAISGENTGELFF
TRBV10-3,TRBJ2-7,CAISGLGGGEQYF
TRBV27,TRBJ1-2,CASKNLGADLFYGYTF
TRBV27,TRBJ1-1,CASSSRSTWNTEAFF
TRBV10-3,TRBJ2-1,CAISERTGVYNEQFF
TRBV7-6,TRBJ2-7,CASSLAPTDYEQYF
TRBV28,TRBJ2-7,CASSSDGTGVPEQYF
TRBV10-2,TRBJ1-3,CASSAEGGDTDVSGNTIYF
TRBV28,TRBJ2-1,CASSLGLAGTWFF
TRBV5-6,TRBJ2-5,CASSWDRGETQYF
TRBV11-3,TRBJ2-7,CASSLAGSAGEQYF
TRBV4-1,TRBJ1-1,CASSTGGLNTEAFF
TRBV19,TRBJ1-5,CASSMIESNQPQHF
TRBV10-3,TRBJ1-1,CAIRTGMGTEAFF
TRBV4-1,TRBJ2-5,CASSQAPGGFQETQYF
TRBV9,TRBJ1-2,CASSVRTRGDRGWVGYTF
TRBV6-5,TRBJ2-7,CASSPGQGSEQYF
TRBV15,TRBJ1-1,CATSRLPTSREAGTEAFF
TRBV6-1,TRBJ2-7,CASTILAGGVYEQYF
TRBV29-1,TRBJ1-4,CSVTKGGFNEKLFF
TRBV6-5,TRBJ2-1,CASSYGGRAKDEQFF
TRBV5-1,TRBJ2-1,CASSLGTSGKVEQFF
TRBV28,TRBJ1-1,CASEGQMNTEAFF
TRBV28,TRBJ1-2,CASSLESLPLSYGYTF